A selection of T cell receptor beta chains follows, all from one sample in a study of siplizumab effects on memory and regulatory T cells. Assay: immunoSEQ multiplex PCR; the TCRdb copy retains only in-frame clones and omits some. The sample lists 95,000 to 100,000 clones, around 90% seen once, with around 12% in the top ten. Sequencing used non-Treg CD4+ T cells sorted from blood. The receptors shown here come from a human donor in good health. Both conserved end residues are part of each CDR3. D genes are given only for firm matches. Where a row states a size, it is once, few, many or the class of an expanded clone; other rows omit it.

cdr3_length: 15; clone_size: -; j_call: TRBJ2-3; v_call: TRBV28; d_call: TRBD1; cdr3_aa: CASSLAGQGSDTQYF; cdr3_nt: TGTGCCAGCAGTTTAGCGGGACAGGGGTCAGATACGCAGTATTTT
cdr3_length: 19; clone_size: -; j_call: TRBJ2-7; v_call: TRBV11-2; d_call: -; cdr3_aa: CASSLDLWSDPGSSYEQYF; cdr3_nt: TGTGCCAGCAGCTTAGATCTGTGGTCAGATCCGGGAAGCTCCTACGAGCAGTACTTC
cdr3_length: 14; clone_size: few; j_call: TRBJ2-5; v_call: TRBV15; d_call: -; cdr3_aa: CATSIGPPKETQYF; cdr3_nt: TGTGCCACCAGCATCGGACCCCCGAAGGAGACCCAGTACTTC
cdr3_length: 17; clone_size: -; j_call: TRBJ2-2; v_call: TRBV4-2; d_call: TRBD2; cdr3_aa: CASAALLTSENTGELFF; cdr3_nt: TGTGCCTCAGCAGCACTCTTGACTAGCGAGAACACCGGGGAGCTGTTTTTT
cdr3_length: 16; clone_size: -; j_call: TRBJ2-2; v_call: TRBV7-9; d_call: TRBD2; cdr3_aa: CASSLSGTRKTGELFF; cdr3_nt: TGTGCCAGCAGCTTAAGTGGGACTAGAAAAACCGGGGAGCTGTTTTTT
cdr3_length: 16; clone_size: -; j_call: TRBJ1-2; v_call: TRBV6-1; d_call: -; cdr3_aa: CASSEATFLGPYGYTF; cdr3_nt: TGTGCCAGCAGTGAAGCCACATTTCTGGGACCCTATGGCTACACCTTC
cdr3_length: 15; clone_size: -; j_call: TRBJ1-3; v_call: TRBV30; d_call: TRBD1; cdr3_aa: CAWSPGQGFGNTIYF; cdr3_nt: TGTGCCTGGAGTCCGGGACAGGGCTTCGGAAACACCATATATTTT
cdr3_length: 14; clone_size: -; j_call: TRBJ1-4; v_call: TRBV7-9; d_call: TRBD1; cdr3_aa: CASSLWGDSEKLFF; cdr3_nt: TGTGCCAGCAGCTTATGGGGGGACAGTGAAAAACTGTTTTTT
cdr3_length: 14; clone_size: -; j_call: TRBJ2-7; v_call: TRBV7-3; d_call: TRBD2; cdr3_aa: CASSLGTSGSEQYF; cdr3_nt: TGTGCCAGCAGCTTAGGGACTAGCGGGAGCGAGCAGTACTTC
cdr3_length: 14; clone_size: -; j_call: TRBJ2-1; v_call: TRBV4-3; d_call: TRBD2; cdr3_aa: CASSQALADNEQFF; cdr3_nt: TGCGCCAGCAGCCAAGCTCTAGCGGACAATGAGCAGTTCTTC
cdr3_length: 14; clone_size: -; j_call: TRBJ2-5; v_call: TRBV6-6; d_call: -; cdr3_aa: CASSYSAYTKTQYF; cdr3_nt: TGTGCCAGCAGTTACTCGGCGTACACAAAGACCCAGTACTTC
cdr3_length: 16; clone_size: -; j_call: TRBJ1-2; v_call: TRBV9; d_call: TRBD1; cdr3_aa: CASSSGVGQRNYGYTF; cdr3_nt: TGTGCCAGCAGCTCGGGCGTGGGACAGCGTAACTATGGCTACACCTTC
cdr3_length: 13; clone_size: -; j_call: TRBJ2-1; v_call: TRBV7-3; d_call: -; cdr3_aa: CASSSSSYNEQFF; cdr3_nt: TGTGCCAGCAGCTCGAGCTCCTACAATGAGCAGTTCTTC
cdr3_length: 12; clone_size: once; j_call: TRBJ2-3; v_call: TRBV30; d_call: -; cdr3_aa: CAWSVRSDTQYF; cdr3_nt: TGTGCCTGGAGTGTACGGTCAGATACGCAGTATTTT
cdr3_length: 14; clone_size: -; j_call: TRBJ2-3; v_call: TRBV5-1; d_call: -; cdr3_aa: CASTLGSSTDTQYF; cdr3_nt: TGCGCCAGTACGCTGGGCAGCAGCACAGATACGCAGTATTTT
cdr3_length: 16; clone_size: -; j_call: TRBJ2-1; v_call: TRBV19; d_call: TRBD2; cdr3_aa: CASSPAGTSGYNEQFF; cdr3_nt: TGTGCCAGTAGTCCCGCCGGGACTAGCGGTTACAATGAGCAGTTCTTC
cdr3_length: 14; clone_size: -; j_call: TRBJ2-3; v_call: TRBV2; d_call: -; cdr3_aa: CASGSRAGTDTQYF; cdr3_nt: TGTGCCAGCGGGAGTCGCGCGGGGACAGATACGCAGTATTTT
cdr3_length: 12; clone_size: -; j_call: TRBJ2-2; v_call: TRBV7-9; d_call: -; cdr3_aa: CASSPKLGELFF; cdr3_nt: TGTGCCAGCAGCCCTAAGCTCGGGGAGCTGTTTTTT
cdr3_length: 14; clone_size: -; j_call: TRBJ2-3; v_call: TRBV12-5; d_call: -; cdr3_aa: CASGLEQPSDTQYF; cdr3_nt: TGTGCTAGTGGTTTGGAACAGCCTAGTGATACGCAGTATTTT
cdr3_length: 15; clone_size: -; j_call: TRBJ2-3; v_call: TRBV6-5; d_call: -; cdr3_aa: CASSSLDGITDTQYF; cdr3_nt: TGTGCCAGCAGTTCCTTAGACGGGATCACAGATACGCAGTATTTT
cdr3_length: 13; clone_size: once; j_call: TRBJ2-3; v_call: TRBV29-1; d_call: -; cdr3_aa: CSVVLQVSDTQYF; cdr3_nt: TGCAGCGTTGTTCTCCAGGTATCAGATACGCAGTATTTT
cdr3_length: 13; clone_size: once; j_call: TRBJ1-1; v_call: TRBV6-1; d_call: -; cdr3_aa: CASSPIRTAGAFF; cdr3_nt: TGTGCCAGCAGCCCTATACGAACGGCCGGAGCTTTCTTT
cdr3_length: 15; clone_size: once; j_call: TRBJ2-2; v_call: TRBV28; d_call: -; cdr3_aa: CAGCPKSRLTGELFF; cdr3_nt: TGTGCCGGCTGCCCTAAGAGTCGTCTCACCGGGGAGCTGTTTTTT
cdr3_length: 14; clone_size: -; j_call: TRBJ2-7; v_call: TRBV21-1; d_call: -; cdr3_aa: CASSTGQVSYEQYF; cdr3_nt: TGTGCCAGCAGCACAGGACAGGTCTCCTACGAGCAGTACTTC
cdr3_length: 14; clone_size: -; j_call: TRBJ2-7; v_call: TRBV19; d_call: TRBD2; cdr3_aa: CASSLGTSGFEQYF; cdr3_nt: TGTGCCAGTAGTCTCGGGACTAGCGGATTTGAGCAGTACTTC
cdr3_length: 15; clone_size: -; j_call: TRBJ1-3; v_call: TRBV7-6; d_call: -; cdr3_aa: CASSFGQSSGNTIYF; cdr3_nt: TGTGCCAGCAGCTTTGGACAGTCCTCTGGAAACACCATATATTTT
cdr3_length: 18; clone_size: -; j_call: TRBJ2-1; v_call: TRBV29-1; d_call: TRBD2; cdr3_aa: CSAPIAPTWTSATYEQFF; cdr3_nt: TGCAGCGCCCCAATAGCCCCCACCTGGACTAGTGCCACTTATGAGCAGTTCTTC
cdr3_length: 12; clone_size: -; j_call: TRBJ2-3; v_call: TRBV7-9; d_call: -; cdr3_aa: CASSSRADTQYF; cdr3_nt: TGTGCCAGCAGCTCACGAGCAGATACGCAGTATTTT
cdr3_length: 15; clone_size: -; j_call: TRBJ2-3; v_call: TRBV28; d_call: -; cdr3_aa: CASEFAGLRTDTQYF; cdr3_nt: TGTGCCAGCGAGTTTGCAGGACTTCGCACAGATACGCAGTATTTT
cdr3_length: 16; clone_size: -; j_call: TRBJ2-3; v_call: TRBV5-1; d_call: TRBD2; cdr3_aa: CASSLAGTRFTDTQYF; cdr3_nt: TGCGCCAGCAGCTTGGCCGGGACTAGATTCACAGATACGCAGTATTTT
cdr3_length: 12; clone_size: -; j_call: TRBJ2-7; v_call: TRBV6-5; d_call: -; cdr3_aa: CASSKTTGEQYF; cdr3_nt: TGTGCCAGCAGTAAAACGACTGGGGAGCAGTACTTC
cdr3_length: 16; clone_size: -; j_call: TRBJ2-5; v_call: TRBV9; d_call: -; cdr3_aa: CASSADRGGARETQYF; cdr3_nt: TGTGCCAGCAGCGCGGATCGTGGGGGGGCTCGGGAGACCCAGTACTTC
cdr3_length: 12; clone_size: -; j_call: TRBJ1-4; v_call: TRBV18; d_call: -; cdr3_aa: CASSIRGEKLFF; cdr3_nt: TGTGCCAGCTCCATCAGGGGTGAAAAACTGTTTTTT
cdr3_length: 15; clone_size: once; j_call: TRBJ2-7; v_call: TRBV18; d_call: TRBD2; cdr3_aa: CASSLLGLEVVEQYF; cdr3_nt: TGTGCCAGCTCACTTCTCGGACTAGAGGTAGTCGAGCAGTACTTC
cdr3_length: 17; clone_size: -; j_call: TRBJ2-3; v_call: TRBV7-3; d_call: TRBD2; cdr3_aa: CASSWGLAGVSTDTQYF; cdr3_nt: TGTGCCAGCAGCTGGGGACTAGCGGGAGTTAGCACAGATACGCAGTATTTT
cdr3_length: 17; clone_size: -; j_call: TRBJ2-2; v_call: TRBV7-2; d_call: -; cdr3_aa: CASRPSGGTVNTGELFF; cdr3_nt: TGTGCCAGCAGGCCGTCGGGAGGGACAGTGAACACCGGGGAGCTGTTTTTT
cdr3_length: 16; clone_size: -; j_call: TRBJ2-7; v_call: TRBV11-3; d_call: TRBD2; cdr3_aa: CASSLERGGGTYEQYF; cdr3_nt: TGTGCCAGCAGCCTTGAGCGGGGCGGAGGGACGTACGAGCAGTACTTC
cdr3_length: 15; clone_size: -; j_call: TRBJ1-6; v_call: TRBV30; d_call: -; cdr3_aa: CAWNPGSSYNSPLHF; cdr3_nt: TGTGCCTGGAACCCGGGGAGCTCCTATAATTCACCCCTCCACTTT
cdr3_length: 14; clone_size: -; j_call: TRBJ2-1; v_call: TRBV30; d_call: TRBD2; cdr3_aa: CAWLAVSSYNEQFF; cdr3_nt: TGTGCCTGGCTAGCGGTAAGCTCCTACAATGAGCAGTTCTTC
cdr3_length: 15; clone_size: -; j_call: TRBJ1-5; v_call: TRBV19; d_call: -; cdr3_aa: CASSAGRQGNQPQHF; cdr3_nt: TGTGCCAGTAGTGCGGGTAGACAGGGCAATCAGCCCCAGCATTTT
cdr3_length: 15; clone_size: -; j_call: TRBJ1-5; v_call: TRBV5-1; d_call: -; cdr3_aa: CASSLEGGGNQPQHF; cdr3_nt: TGCGCCAGCAGCTTGGAGGGGGGAGGCAATCAGCCCCAGCATTTT